A single TCR beta chain is shown here with its context. This record belongs to a study of CD8+ T cells in alopecia areata. Sequencing templates came from extracted RNA that was reverse transcribed into cDNA. Method: immunoSEQ multiplex PCR; TCRdb's copy keeps in-frame clones and lacks some. The table lists about 210,000 clones, approximately 70% of them singletons. Treatment given: oral pan-JAK inhibitor, 5-10 mg twice daily. The CDR3 contains 17 residues. Trimming at V came to 2 bases and at J to 6 bases, leaving 9 bases not matched to a gene. Germline loops: CDR1 SGHDT, CDR2 YYEEEE. The specimen comprised CD4+ T cells sorted from blood, sampled at approximately week 42, from a patient treated with tofacitinib. This chain links TRBV5-6 with TRBJ2-1; 12 bases are shared with TRBD2. The TCR comes from a human donor with alopecia areata. The CDR3 sequence is CASSFLSLAGGPNEQFF. In DNA, the CDR3 is TGTGCCAGCAGCTTTTTGTCCCTAGCGGGGGGGCCCAATGAGCAGTTCTTC.